This T cell receptor beta chain was captured by sequencing in a study of blood T cells in healthy people across ages. Per germline, CDR1 MNHEY and CDR2 SMNVEV (reference sequence). There are 13 residues in the CDR3. Trimming removed 8 bases at V and 8 bases at J, with 13 bases between. It was with a sample-barcoded 5' primer and a J-beta primer mix that a second PCR of about 6 to 11 cycles was run. TCRdb analysed the 5' RACE reads with MiXCR anew, one entry per CDR3 protein. In the table there are more than 1,000,000 distinct CDR3 sequences, around 27% of which are singletons. The same data also contributed to another study, on T cells of mothers and their children.

The chain recombines TRBV27 with TRBJ1-6; D is undetermined. This sequence originates from a girl aged 2-15 years in good health. Sequencing used blood. CDR3 sequence: CASQNSLYSPLHF. The CDR3 DNA sequence: TGTGCCAGCCAAAACAGTTTATATTCACCCCTCCACTTT.